This T cell receptor (beta chain) was captured by sequencing in a study of T-cell reconstitution after alpha-beta-depleted transplantation in children. The library targeted TCRbeta and was prepared with unique molecular identifiers. In TCRdb, the PCR reads were re-called with MiXCR into one record per CDR3 protein. The table includes approximately 590,000 distinct CDR3 sequences, about 11% detected once. With V trimmed by 0 bases and J by 0 bases, 14 bases remained unmatched. The V gene's germline CDR1 is SGDLS and CDR2 YYNGEE. The CDR3 totals 20 residues. A few counts support this clonotype. The sample consisted of PBMCs from the stem cell graft donor, taken from the stem cell graft. V gene TRBV9 combines with J gene TRBJ2-1, with 8 positions matching TRBD2. This sequence originates from a human donor who donated a stem cell graft to a child with acute myeloid leukemia. CDR3 residues: CASSVDPAGEARGSYNEQFF. The CDR3 DNA sequence: TGTGCCAGCAGCGTAGATCCAGCGGGAGAAGCGAGGGGCTCCTACAATGAGCAGTTCTTC.